This is a list of T cell receptor beta chains from one sample in a study of graft-versus-host responses after intestinal transplantation. The method was immunoSEQ multiplex PCR; TCRdb's version includes in-frame clones alone and lacks a portion of them. Of some 44,000 clones listed, approximately 94% are singletons. The sample here was PBMCs, taken about 11 months after intestinal transplant. The receptors were gathered from a human patient who received an intestinal transplant, so some T cells may come from the graft donor. The CDR3 runs from the conserved cysteine through the conserved F or W. D genes are given only for firm matches.

J: TRBJ2-4; D: -; V: TRBV2; CDR3: CASSGQRGGKDIQYF; DNA: TGTGCCAGCAGCGGGCAAAGGGGGGGGAAGGACATTCAGTACTTC
J: TRBJ2-2; D: -; V: TRBV7-7; CDR3: CASGADLDSGELFF; DNA: TGTGCCAGCGGCGCGGACCTAGATAGCGGGGAGCTGTTTTTT
J: TRBJ2-1; D: -; V: TRBV15; CDR3: CATSSSSGTRNEQFF; DNA: TGTGCCACCAGCTCCTCCTCGGGGACCCGAAATGAGCAGTTCTTC
J: TRBJ2-1; D: -; V: TRBV29-1; CDR3: CSVDLSGWDNEQFF; DNA: TGCAGCGTTGACTTGTCTGGCTGGGACAATGAGCAGTTCTTC
J: TRBJ1-2; D: TRBD1; V: TRBV5-5; CDR3: CASSGGGQGVMYGYTF; DNA: TGTGCCAGCAGCGGAGGAGGACAGGGGGTTATGTATGGCTACACCTTC
J: TRBJ2-1; D: -; V: TRBV9; CDR3: CASSVDSARAEQFF; DNA: TGTGCCAGCAGCGTTGACAGCGCTCGAGCTGAGCAGTTCTTC
J: TRBJ1-2; D: -; V: TRBV9; CDR3: CASSVGGLGRGHGYTF; DNA: TGTGCCAGCAGCGTAGGAGGGTTGGGCAGGGGCCATGGCTACACCTTC
J: TRBJ2-1; D: TRBD2; V: TRBV10-3; CDR3: CAISYTSTSGSGNEQFF; DNA: TGTGCCATCAGTTATACCTCGACTAGCGGGAGCGGCAATGAGCAGTTCTTC
J: TRBJ2-2; D: -; V: TRBV6-5; CDR3: CASSLFPGELFF; DNA: TGTGCCAGCAGCCTTTTCCCCGGGGAGCTGTTTTTT
J: TRBJ2-5; D: -; V: TRBV19; CDR3: CASNEWGGETQYF; DNA: TGTGCCAGTAATGAATGGGGCGGAGAGACCCAGTACTTC
J: TRBJ2-3; D: -; V: TRBV9; CDR3: CASSARTLGDTQYF; DNA: TGTGCCAGCAGCGCCCGGACTTTGGGAGATACGCAGTATTTT